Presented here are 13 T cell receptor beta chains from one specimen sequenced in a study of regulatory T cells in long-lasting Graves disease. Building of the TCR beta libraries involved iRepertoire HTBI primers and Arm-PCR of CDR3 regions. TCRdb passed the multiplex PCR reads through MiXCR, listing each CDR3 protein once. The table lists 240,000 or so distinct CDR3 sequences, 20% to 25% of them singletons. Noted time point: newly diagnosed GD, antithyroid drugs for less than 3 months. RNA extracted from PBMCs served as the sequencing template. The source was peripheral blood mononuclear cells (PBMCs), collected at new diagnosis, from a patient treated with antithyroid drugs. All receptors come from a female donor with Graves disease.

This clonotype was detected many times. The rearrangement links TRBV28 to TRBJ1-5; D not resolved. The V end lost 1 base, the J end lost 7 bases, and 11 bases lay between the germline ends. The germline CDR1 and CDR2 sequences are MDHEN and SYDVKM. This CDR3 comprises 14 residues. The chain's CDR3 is CASSLLRGRQPQHF. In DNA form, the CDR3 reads TGTGCCAGCAGTTTATTGCGGGGAAGGCAGCCCCAGCATTTT.

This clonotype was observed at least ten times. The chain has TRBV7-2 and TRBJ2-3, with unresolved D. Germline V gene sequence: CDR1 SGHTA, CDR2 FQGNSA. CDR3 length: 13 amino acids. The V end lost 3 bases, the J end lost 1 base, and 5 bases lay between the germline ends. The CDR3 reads CASSFEGTDTQYF. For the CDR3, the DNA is TGTGCCAGCAGCTTTGAGGGCACAGATACGCAGTATTTT.

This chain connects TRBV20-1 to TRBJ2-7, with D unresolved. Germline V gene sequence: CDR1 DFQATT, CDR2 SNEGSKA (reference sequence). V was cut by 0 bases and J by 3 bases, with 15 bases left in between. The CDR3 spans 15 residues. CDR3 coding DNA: TGCAGTGCTAGAGATCTCTCCCGTCCCCTCTACGAGCAGTACTTC. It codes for CSARDLSRPLYEQYF.

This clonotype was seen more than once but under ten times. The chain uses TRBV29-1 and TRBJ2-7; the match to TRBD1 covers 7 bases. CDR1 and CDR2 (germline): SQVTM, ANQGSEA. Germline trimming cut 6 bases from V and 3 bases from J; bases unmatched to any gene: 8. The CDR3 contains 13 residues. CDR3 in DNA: TGCAGCGTCAAATACCGGGACAGCTACGAGCAGTACTTC. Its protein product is CSVKYRDSYEQYF.

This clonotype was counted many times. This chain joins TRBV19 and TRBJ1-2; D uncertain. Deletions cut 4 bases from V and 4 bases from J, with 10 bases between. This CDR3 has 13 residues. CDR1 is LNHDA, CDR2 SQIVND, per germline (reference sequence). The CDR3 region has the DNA TGTGCCAGTAGTAGATCGGCATCCTATGGCTACACCTTC. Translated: CASSRSASYGYTF.

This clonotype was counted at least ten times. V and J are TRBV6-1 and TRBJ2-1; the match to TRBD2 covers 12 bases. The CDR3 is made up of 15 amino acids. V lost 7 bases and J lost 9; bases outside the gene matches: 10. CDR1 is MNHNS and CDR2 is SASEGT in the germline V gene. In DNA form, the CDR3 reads TGTGCCAGCAAAATACTAGCGGGAGGTTTCGGTGAGCAGTTCTTC. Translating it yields CASKILAGGFGEQFF.

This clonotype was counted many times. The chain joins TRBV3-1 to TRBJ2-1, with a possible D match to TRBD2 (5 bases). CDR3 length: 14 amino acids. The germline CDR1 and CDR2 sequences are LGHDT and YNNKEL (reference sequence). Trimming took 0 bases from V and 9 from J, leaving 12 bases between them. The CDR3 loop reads CASSQELGTSEQFF. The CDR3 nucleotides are TGTGCCAGCAGCCAAGAGTTGGGAACTAGTGAGCAGTTCTTC.

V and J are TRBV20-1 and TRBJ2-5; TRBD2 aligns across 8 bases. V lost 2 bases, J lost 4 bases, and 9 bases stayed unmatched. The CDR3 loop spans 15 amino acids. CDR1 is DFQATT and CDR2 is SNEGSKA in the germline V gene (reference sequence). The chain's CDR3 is CSARRSGGGLETQYF. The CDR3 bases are TGCAGTGCTAGACGCTCGGGAGGGGGGCTAGAGACCCAGTACTTC.

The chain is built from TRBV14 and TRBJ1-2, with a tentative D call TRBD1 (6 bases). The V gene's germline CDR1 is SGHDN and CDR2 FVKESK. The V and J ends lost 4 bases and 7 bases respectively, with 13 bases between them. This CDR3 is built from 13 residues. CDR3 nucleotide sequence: TGTGCCAGCAGCCGAGGACAGTTCGGTGGCTACACCTTC. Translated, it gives CASSRGQFGGYTF.

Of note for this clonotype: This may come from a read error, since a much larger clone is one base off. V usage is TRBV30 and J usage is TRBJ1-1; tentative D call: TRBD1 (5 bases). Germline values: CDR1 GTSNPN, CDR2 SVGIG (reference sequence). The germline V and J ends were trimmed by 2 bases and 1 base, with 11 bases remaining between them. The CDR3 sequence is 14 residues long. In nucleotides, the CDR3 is TGTGCCTGGAGTTGGGGGTGGGGGAACACTGAAGCTTTCTTT. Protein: CAWSWGWGNTEAFF.

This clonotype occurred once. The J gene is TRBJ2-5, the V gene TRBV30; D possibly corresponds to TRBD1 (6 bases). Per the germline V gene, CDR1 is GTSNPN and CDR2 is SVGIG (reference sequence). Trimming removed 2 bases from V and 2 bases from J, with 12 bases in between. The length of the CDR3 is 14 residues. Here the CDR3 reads CAWSRGGFQETQYF. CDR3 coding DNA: TGTGCCTGGAGTCGAGGGGGATTTCAAGAGACCCAGTACTTC. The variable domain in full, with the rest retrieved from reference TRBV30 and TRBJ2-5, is SQTIHQWPATLVQPVGSPLSLECTVEGTSNPNLYWYRQAAGRGLQLLFYSVGIGQISSEVPQNLSASRPQDRQFILSSKKLLLSDSGFYLCAWSRGGFQETQYFGPGTRLLVL.

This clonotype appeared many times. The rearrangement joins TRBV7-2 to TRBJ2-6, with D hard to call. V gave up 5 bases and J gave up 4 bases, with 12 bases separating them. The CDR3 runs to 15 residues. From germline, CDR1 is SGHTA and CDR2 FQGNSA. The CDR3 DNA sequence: TGTGCCAGCAGCCAGTGGTCATCCGGGGCCAACGTCCTGACTTTC. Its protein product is CASSQWSSGANVLTF.

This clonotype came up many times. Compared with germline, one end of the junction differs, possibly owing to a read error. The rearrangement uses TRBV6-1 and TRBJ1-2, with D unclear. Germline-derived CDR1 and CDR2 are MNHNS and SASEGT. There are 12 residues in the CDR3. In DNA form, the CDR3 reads TGCGCCAGCAGTAAGGACAACTATGGCTACACCTTC. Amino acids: CASSKDNYGYTF.